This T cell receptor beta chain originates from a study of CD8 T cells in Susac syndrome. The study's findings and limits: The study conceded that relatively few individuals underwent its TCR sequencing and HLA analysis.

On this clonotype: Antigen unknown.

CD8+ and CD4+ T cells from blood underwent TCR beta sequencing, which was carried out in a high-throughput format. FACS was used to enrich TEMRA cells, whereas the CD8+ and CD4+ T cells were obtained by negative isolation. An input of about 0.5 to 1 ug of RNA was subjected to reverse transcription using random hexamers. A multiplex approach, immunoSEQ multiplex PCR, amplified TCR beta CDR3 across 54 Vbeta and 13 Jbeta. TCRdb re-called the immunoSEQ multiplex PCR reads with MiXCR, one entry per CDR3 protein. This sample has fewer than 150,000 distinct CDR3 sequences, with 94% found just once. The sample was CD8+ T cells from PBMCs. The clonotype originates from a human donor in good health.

DNA for the CDR3: TGTGCCAGCACCCACTCGGGGATAGCCAAAAACATTCAGTACTTC. Its translation: CASTHSGIAKNIQYF. The chain uses TRBV12-3 or TRBV12-4 and TRBJ2-4; D may be TRBD2 (5 bases). Trimming removed 7 bases at V and 0 bases at J, with 13 bases between. This CDR3 has 15 residues.